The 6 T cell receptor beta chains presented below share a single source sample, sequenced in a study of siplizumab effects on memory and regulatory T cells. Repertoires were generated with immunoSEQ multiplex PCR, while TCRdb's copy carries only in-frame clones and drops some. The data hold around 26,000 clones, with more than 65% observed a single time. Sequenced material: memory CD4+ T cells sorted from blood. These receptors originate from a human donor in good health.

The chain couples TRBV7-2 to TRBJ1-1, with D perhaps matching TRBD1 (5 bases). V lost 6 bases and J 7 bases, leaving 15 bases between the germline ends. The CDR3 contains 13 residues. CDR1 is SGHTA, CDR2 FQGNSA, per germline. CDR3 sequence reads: CASSRVRGGEAFF. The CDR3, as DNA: TGTGCCAGCAGTCGCGTTAGGGGCGGTGAAGCTTTCTTT.

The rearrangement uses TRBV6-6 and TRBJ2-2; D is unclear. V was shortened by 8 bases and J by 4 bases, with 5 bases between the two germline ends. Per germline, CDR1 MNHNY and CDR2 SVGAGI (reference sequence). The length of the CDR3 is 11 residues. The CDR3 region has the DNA TGTGCCAGCCGGCTCACCGGGGAGCTGTTTTTT. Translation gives CASRLTGELFF.

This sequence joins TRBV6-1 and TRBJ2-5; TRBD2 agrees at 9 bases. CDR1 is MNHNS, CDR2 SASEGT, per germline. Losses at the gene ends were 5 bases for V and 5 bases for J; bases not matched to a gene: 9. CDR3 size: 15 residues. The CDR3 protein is CASSNPGLAKETQYF. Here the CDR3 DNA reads TGTGCCAGCAGTAACCCGGGACTAGCTAAGGAGACCCAGTACTTC.

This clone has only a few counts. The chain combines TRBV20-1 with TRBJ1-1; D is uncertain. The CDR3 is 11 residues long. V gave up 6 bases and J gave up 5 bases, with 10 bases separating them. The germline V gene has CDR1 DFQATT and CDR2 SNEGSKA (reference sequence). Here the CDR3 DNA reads TGCAGTGCCGTCGAAGGGACTGAAGCTTTCTTT. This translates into CSAVEGTEAFF.

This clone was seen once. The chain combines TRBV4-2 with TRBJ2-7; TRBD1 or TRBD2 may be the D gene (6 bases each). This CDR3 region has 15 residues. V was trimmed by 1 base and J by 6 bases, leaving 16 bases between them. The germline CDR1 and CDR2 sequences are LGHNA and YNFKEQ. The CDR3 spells CASSQGGAGVGEQYF. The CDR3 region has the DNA TGTGCCAGCAGCCAAGGGGGGGCTGGGGTAGGCGAGCAGTACTTC.

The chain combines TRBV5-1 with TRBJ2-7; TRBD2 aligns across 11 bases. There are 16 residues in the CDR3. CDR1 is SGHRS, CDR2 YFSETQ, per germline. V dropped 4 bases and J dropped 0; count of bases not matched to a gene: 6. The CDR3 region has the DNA TGCGCCAGCAGCCTAGGGACTAGCGGTTTCTCCTACGAGCAGTACTTC. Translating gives CASSLGTSGFSYEQYF.